The rows below give T cell receptor beta chains drawn from one sample of a study of blood T cell repertoires in COVID-19. Only in-frame clones appear in the TCRdb table, and some are missing; sequencing was by immunoSEQ multiplex PCR. Among more than 250,000 clones listed, approximately 86% were seen once. Specimen: peripheral blood. The receptors derive from a woman aged 25 to 39 who had recovered from COVID-19. The conserved cysteine and the conserved F or W are not part of the CDR3 here.

V	length	J	CDR3
TRBV6-2/TRBV6-3	12	TRBJ1-1	ASSLRGPYTEAF
TRBV28	13	TRBJ1-4	ASSSPGQGQEKLF
TRBV5-1	10	TRBJ1-2	ASSFQGDGYT
TRBV7-8	14	TRBJ2-2	ASSSRDRGLTGELF
TRBV7-9	14	TRBJ1-1	ASSEPVQGGDTEAF
TRBV3-1/TRBV3-2	12	TRBJ2-1	ASSQKGQVDEQF
TRBV19	9	TRBJ1-2	ASSIGGGYT
TRBV6-2/TRBV6-3	12	TRBJ2-7	ASSPLEVPYEQY
TRBV7-9	15	TRBJ2-3	ASSPGRGRSPTDTQY
TRBV5-4	12	TRBJ1-1	ASSLLGENTEAF
TRBV18	13	TRBJ2-7	ASSPKAGGEYEQY
TRBV7-6	13	TRBJ2-2	ASSLGQTNTGELF
TRBV6-6	12	TRBJ2-5	ASSTSGGAETQY
TRBV7-7	10	TRBJ2-1	ASSPGSGEQF
TRBV6-5	11	TRBJ1-5	ASSYSTYQPQH
TRBV29-1	11	TRBJ1-2	SVEDSGARGYT
TRBV5-1	15	TRBJ1-3	ASSLAGTGNLRNTIY
TRBV20-1	9	TRBJ2-5	SEDGGETQY
TRBV28	12	TRBJ2-1	ASSLGSRYNEQF
TRBV27	11	TRBJ2-5	ASSLTDQETQY
TRBV13	12	TRBJ1-1	ASSFNRENTEAF
TRBV18	12	TRBJ1-4	ASSPTGINEKLF
TRBV2	14	TRBJ2-7	ASSEGSGTRTYEQY
TRBV27	11	TRBJ1-2	ASSLQGTRGYT
TRBV10-1	12	TRBJ2-7	ASPGGLRGYEQY
TRBV28	12	TRBJ1-4	ATCRTGWSEKLF
TRBV11-2	15	TRBJ2-5	ASSFSSEGGAWETQY
TRBV5-4	13	TRBJ1-6	ASSLDSLYNSPLH
TRBV15	12	TRBJ1-2	AAADGDRIYGYT
TRBV9	13	TRBJ2-7	ASSTHGTDDGEQY
TRBV29-1	10	TRBJ2-2	SVRSGTGELF
TRBV7-9	13	TRBJ1-1	ASPKPGSRGTEAF
TRBV19	15	TRBJ1-1	ASSQRQGEFMNTEAF
TRBV11-2	12	TRBJ2-7	ASSFSQGVYEQY
TRBV4-3	11	TRBJ1-2	ASSQDRQQGYT
TRBV3-1/TRBV3-2	12	TRBJ1-5	ASSLTGDGQPQH
TRBV4-1	13	TRBJ1-2	ASSQGGTGGNGYT
TRBV5-8	13	TRBJ1-5	ASSLGQGVHQPQH
TRBV5-1	12	TRBJ1-2	ASSSGQANYGYT
TRBV2	13	TRBJ2-2	ASSETSGGRGELF
TRBV3-1/TRBV3-2	11	TRBJ1-4	ASSPLDQGKLF
TRBV21-1	8	TRBJ2-3	ARGADTQY
TRBV5-1	13	TRBJ2-5	ASSLGTGVTETQY
TRBV19	12	TRBJ1-5	ATESGGLVQPQH
TRBV5-6	15	TRBJ2-1	ASSSTWREFGYNEQF
TRBV7-7	11	TRBJ2-1	ASSLGQGNEQF